The present T cell receptor beta chain was sequenced within a study of Graves' ophthalmopathy and Graves' hyperthyroidism. Broader study findings: Most thyroid clonotypes expanded beyond 0.001 frequency were also found in blood. The model's ophthalmopathy progression predictions had roughly 65% sensitivity and 72.22% specificity.

By definition, stable hyperthyroidism involved no ophthalmopathy within 18 months of follow-up. The study recruited hyperthyroidism patients aged 18 to 65 who were newly diagnosed, under 2 months' duration. Using RNA transcripts, the TCR beta CDR3 regions were amplified. Following a first-round RT-PCR that used HTBI primers, a second-round multiplex PCR was carried out. A single record per CDR3 protein comes from TCRdb applying MiXCR to the multiplex PCR reads. This table has about 620,000 distinct CDR3 sequences, approximately 22% appearing once. This clonotype has a handful of counts. Antigen unknown. Germline V gene lookup returns CDR1 LNHNV and CDR2 YYDKDF (reference sequence). The CDR3 is 16 amino acids. V was shortened by 2 bases and J by 6 bases, with 19 bases between the two germline ends.

Sequences were obtained from peripheral blood. This sequence was found in a woman aged 18-35 years with stable Graves' hyperthyroidism. Some clones in this sample may be carry-over from other donors' samples. The chain has TRBV15 and TRBJ1-2; D is undetermined. CDR3 protein: CATSRLIQVDFNGYTF. In DNA form, the CDR3 reads TGTGCCACCAGCAGATTGATCCAGGTCGACTTTAATGGCTACACCTTC.